These 18 T cell receptor beta chains were all obtained from the same sample, sequenced in a study of T cells after yellow fever vaccination. TCRdb independently ran MiXCR on the 5' RACE reads; one entry per CDR3 protein. The table has 300,000 to 450,000 distinct CDR3 sequences, around 6.4% seen once; the top ten hold 15%. The sequenced sample was PBMCs, obtained 5 days after the yellow fever booster vaccination. These receptor sequences come from a man aged 30 to 39 who received the YFV17D yellow fever vaccine.

This clonotype has only a few counts. The chain combines TRBV28 with TRBJ2-1, with 8 bases matching TRBD2. The CDR3 covers 14 residues. From germline, CDR1 is MDHEN and CDR2 SYDVKM. Trimming took 6 bases from V and 6 from J; bases not matched to a gene: 7. The CDR3 DNA reads TGTGCCAGCAGCCAACTAGCGGAGACCAATGAGCAGTTCTTC. This translates into CASSQLAETNEQFF. Drawing the rest from reference TRBV28 and TRBJ2-1, the complete variable domain is DVKVTQSSRYLVKRTGEKVFLECVQDMDHENMFWYRQDPGLGLRLIYFSYDVKMKEKGDIPEGYSVSREKKERFSLILESASTNQTSMYLCASSQLAETNEQFFGPGTRLTVL.

This clonotype has a count of ten or more. V is TRBV5-5 and J is TRBJ2-2; D is unclear. From germline, CDR1 is SGHKS and CDR2 YYEKEE (reference sequence). V was pared by 1 base and J by 6 bases, with 7 bases between. This CDR3 has 13 amino acids. The CDR3 nucleotides read TGTGCCAGCAGCTTGTGGGGTTCCGGGGAGCTGTTTTTT. It codes for CASSLWGSGELFF.

This clonotype was seen repeatedly, ten times or more. The chain is built from TRBV7-2 and TRBJ2-7; 12 nucleotides align to TRBD1. The CDR3 is 16 residues long. The germline V gene encodes CDR1 SGHTA and CDR2 FQGNSA. Trimming cost V 3 bases and J 6 bases; bases outside gene matches: 9. The CDR3 DNA reads TGTGCCAGCAGCTTTCAATCGGGACAGGGGGCGCGCGAGCAGTACTTC. Amino acids: CASSFQSGQGAREQYF.

V usage is TRBV4-3 and J usage is TRBJ2-3; TRBD2 matches 11 bases. CDR1 LGHNA and CDR2 YSLEER come from the germline V gene. CDR3 length equals 16 residues. V shed 4 bases, J shed 0 bases, and the junction held 3 bases outside the gene matches. The CDR3 DNA sequence: TGCGCCAGCAGCCGACGACTAGCGGGAAGCACAGATACGCAGTATTTT. It codes for CASSRRLAGSTDTQYF.

This clonotype has ten or more counts. This chain links TRBV3-1 with TRBJ2-1; no clear D. Trimming removed 4 bases at V and 2 bases at J, with 6 bases between. This CDR3 spans 13 amino acids. Germline V gives CDR1 LGHDT, CDR2 YNNKEL (reference sequence). The CDR3 nucleotides read TGTGCCAGCAGCCTGGACCCCTACAATGAGCAGTTCTTC. Protein sequence: CASSLDPYNEQFF.

The CDR3 loop is CSARRQEASGQPQHF. The CDR3 DNA reads TGCAGTGCTAGAAGGCAGGAGGCCTCGGGTCAGCCCCAGCATTTT. The chain links TRBV20-1 to TRBJ1-5; no clear D. Germline-derived CDR1 and CDR2 are DFQATT and SNEGSKA (reference sequence). This CDR3 is built from 15 residues. Trimming left V 2 bases short and J 6 bases short, with 17 bases between.

This clonotype turned up a few times. The chain uses TRBV4-3 and TRBJ2-7, with D uncertain. The length of the CDR3 is 13 residues. CDR1 and CDR2 (germline): LGHNA, YSLEER. The V gene lost 4 bases and the J gene lost 1 base, with 8 bases spanning the gap. CDR3 loop: CASSPARSYEQYF. The CDR3, as DNA: TGCGCCAGCAGCCCCGCCCGATCCTACGAGCAGTACTTC.

The chain uses TRBV7-2 and TRBJ2-5, with 8 bases fitting TRBD2. The V and J ends lost 4 bases and 5 bases, in that order; junction bases with no gene match: 9. Germline lookup yields CDR1 SGHTA and CDR2 FQGNSA. The CDR3 runs 15 residues. CDR3 nucleotides: TGTGCCAGCAGCTCTAGCGGGCTACCTCGGGAGACCCAGTACTTC. The encoded protein is CASSSSGLPRETQYF. The full variable domain, completed using reference TRBV7-2 and TRBJ2-5, is GAGVSQSPSNKVTEKGKDVELRCDPISGHTALYWYRQSLGQGLEFLIYFQGNSAPDKSGLPSDRFSAERTGGSVSTLTIQRTQQEDSAVYLCASSSSGLPRETQYFGPGTRLLVL.

This clonotype has just a few counts. This CDR3 is CASSLALGDRGLETQYF. The CDR3 DNA is TGTGCCAGCAGCTTAGCGCTCGGGGACAGGGGCTTAGAGACCCAGTACTTC. The rearrangement links TRBV7-9 to TRBJ2-5; 10 bases are a match to TRBD1. This CDR3 has 17 residues. The junction had 8 bases not matched to a gene; V was cut back by 0 bases and J by 4 bases. Germline assignment: CDR1 SEHNR and CDR2 FQNEAQ (reference sequence).

This clonotype was seen at least ten times. The J gene is TRBJ2-5, the V gene TRBV19; 8 bases align to TRBD2. Looked up from germline, CDR1 is LNHDA and CDR2 is SQIVND (reference sequence). This CDR3 comprises 13 residues. V was clipped by 3 bases and J by 5 bases; unmatched bases: 2. The CDR3 bases are TGTGCCAGTAGTATCCGCGGGAGGGAGACCCAGTACTTC. Translated: CASSIRGRETQYF.

Only a few counts were recorded for this clonotype. The rearrangement joins TRBV20-1 to TRBJ2-7; D unclear. The CDR3 is 13 amino acids. Deletions cut 0 bases from V and 0 bases from J, with 6 bases between. Germline CDR1 and CDR2: DFQATT and SNEGSKA (reference sequence). The chain's CDR3 is CSARDTFSYEQYF. Here the CDR3 DNA reads TGCAGTGCTAGAGATACGTTCTCCTACGAGCAGTACTTC.

In its sample, this clonotype was seen many times. The chain carries TRBV4-2 and TRBJ2-7; TRBD1 matches 8 bases. The CDR3 contains 17 residues. Germline CDR1 reads LGHNA; CDR2 reads YNFKEQ. Losses at the gene ends were 1 base for V and 0 bases for J; bases not matched to a gene: 8. CDR3 region: CASSQGQGASHSYEQYF. DNA of the CDR3: TGTGCCAGCAGCCAAGGGCAGGGGGCTAGCCACTCCTACGAGCAGTACTTC.

This clonotype appeared a few times. The chain couples TRBV10-1 to TRBJ2-7; TRBD2 matches 10 bases. Trimming removed 9 bases from V and 4 bases from J; junction bases left unmatched: 9. This CDR3 comprises 14 residues. CDR1 and CDR2 (germline): WNHNN, SYGVQD (reference sequence). The CDR3: CARLIAGGLYEQYF. The CDR3 DNA sequence: TGCGCCAGACTCATAGCGGGAGGATTATACGAGCAGTACTTC.

V usage is TRBV4-3 and J usage is TRBJ1-1, with D perhaps TRBD1 (5 bases). In germline, CDR1 is LGHNA, CDR2 YSLEER. The CDR3 consists of 14 residues. Trimming shortened V by 0 bases and J by 4 bases, and 9 bases separated the two germline ends. CDR3 bases: TGCGCCAGCAGCCAAGATGGGGGAGGCACTGAAGCTTTCTTT. It is translated as CASSQDGGGTEAFF.

This clonotype came up many times. In DNA form, the CDR3 reads TGTGCCAGCAGCTTTTTTGGACAAGAGACCCAGTACTTC. As protein: CASSFFGQETQYF. This chain uses TRBV7-2 with TRBJ2-5; D is unclear. The germline V gene encodes CDR1 SGHTA and CDR2 FQGNSA. Between the trimmed V and J ends, which lost 3 bases and 2 bases, there was a span of 7 bases. This CDR3 contains 13 residues.

This clonotype came up many times. The J gene is TRBJ2-7, the V gene TRBV5-1; 12 positions agree with TRBD2. The germline V gene encodes CDR1 SGHRS and CDR2 YFSETQ. The V and J ends lost 4 bases and 2 bases, in that order; junction bases with no gene match: 4. The CDR3 contains 15 residues. For the CDR3, the DNA is TGCGCCAGCAGCACGACTAGCGGGAGTCCCTACGAGCAGTACTTC. Amino acids: CASSTTSGSPYEQYF.

The chain recombines TRBV29-1 with TRBJ2-3; maybe TRBD1 (6 bases). The V gene lost 5 bases and the J gene lost 2 bases, with 17 bases spanning the gap. The CDR3 extends over 15 amino acids. Per germline, CDR1 SQVTM and CDR2 ANQGSEA. The CDR3 loop reads CSVLKQGWPTDTQYF. CDR3 nucleotides: TGCAGCGTTTTGAAACAGGGATGGCCCACAGATACGCAGTATTTT.

This clonotype was observed a handful of times. This chain connects TRBV29-1 to TRBJ2-7; TRBD1 or TRBD2 may be the D gene (5 bases each). CDR3 length: 14 residues. V lost 8 bases and J 5 bases, leaving 22 bases between the germline ends. Looked up from germline, CDR1 is SQVTM and CDR2 is ANQGSEA. The CDR3 DNA is TGCAGCACATGGGGGAGCCCGGAGAGGAACGAGCAGTACTTC. Its protein is CSTWGSPERNEQYF.